A selection of T cell receptor beta chains follows, all from one sample in a study of control samples from healthy donors and cancer patients. Sequencing used immunoSEQ multiplex PCR; TCRdb keeps in-frame clones, though not all of them. The table lists some 130,000 clones, approximately 92% of them singletons. The sequenced sample consisted of blood. These receptors came from a man aged 40-49 years in good health. The CDR3 runs from the conserved cysteine through the conserved F or W. The D gene is left open where the match is weak. Clone size appears in some rows only: once, few, many, or a class for an expanded clone.

>NA|NA|TRBJ2-5|TRBV5-6
TGTGCCAGCAGCCAAATTAGGGGGGGCACGATGGGAGAGACCCAGTACTTC
CASSQIRGGTMGETQYF
>NA|TRBD1|TRBJ1-2|TRBV5-6
TGTGCCAGCAGCTGGGGACAGGGCGCTGGCTACACCTTC
CASSWGQGAGYTF
>NA|NA|TRBJ1-5|TRBV23-1
TGCGCCAGCAGTCGACTCATCCAGGGCAATCAGCCCCAGCATTTT
CASSRLIQGNQPQHF
>NA|NA|TRBJ1-2|TRBV19
TGTGCCAGTAGTATAGATCGGGGAAGACGATATGGCTACACCTTC
CASSIDRGRRYGYTF
>NA|NA|TRBJ2-1|TRBV6-6
TGTGCCAGCAGTTACCTCCGATGGTCTGAGCAGTTCTTC
CASSYLRWSEQFF
>NA|NA|TRBJ2-5|TRBV6-5
TGTGCCAGCTCCAGGACAGTCCAAGAGACCCAGTACTTC
CASSRTVQETQYF
>NA|TRBD2|TRBJ2-5|TRBV15
TGTGCCACCAGCAGGAGCGGGGGTCTGGAGACCCAGTACTTC
CATSRSGGLETQYF
>NA|NA|TRBJ1-6|TRBV5-7
TGTGCCAGCAGCCTGGCCAGGGCCTCCTATAATTCACCCCTCCACTTT
CASSLARASYNSPLHF
>once|TRBD1|TRBJ2-2|TRBV2
TGTGCCACCCAAGGACAGGTCCCCGGGGAGCTGTTTTTT
CATQGQVPGELFF
>NA|TRBD2|TRBJ2-7|TRBV12-3/TRBV12-4
TGTGCCAGCAGCGGGGGGAGCGAGCAGTACTTC
CASSGGSEQYF
>NA|NA|TRBJ2-3|TRBV27
TGTGCCAGCAGCCGCGACCCGACTAGAAGGTTGACAGATACGCAGTATTTT
CASSRDPTRRLTDTQYF
>NA|NA|TRBJ2-2|TRBV6-1
TGTGCCAGCAGTGAAATTCGCGCAGGGGCCGGGGAGCTGTTTTTT
CASSEIRAGAGELFF
>few|TRBD1|TRBJ1-5|TRBV10-3
TGTGCCATCAGTGAGGGACAGGGGATATCCCAGCCCCAGCATTTT
CAISEGQGISQPQHF
>NA|NA|TRBJ1-5|TRBV4-1
TGCGCCAGCTCCGAAATTGGCCGCAATCAGCCCCAGCATTTT
CASSEIGRNQPQHF
>NA|NA|TRBJ2-7|TRBV9
TGTGCCAGCTCTGGCGACTCCTACGAGCAGTACTTC
CASSGDSYEQYF
>once|NA|TRBJ1-2|TRBV25-1
TGTGCCAGCAGTGCTCCGACGTTGGGGGACCTATACGGCTACACCTTC
CASSAPTLGDLYGYTF
>NA|NA|TRBJ1-2|TRBV28
TGTGCCAGCAGCCGCAATAGGTTAAGGGGCGGCTACACCTTC
CASSRNRLRGGYTF
>NA|TRBD1|TRBJ2-2|TRBV9
TGTGCCAGCAGCCCTCAACCTGGGGGGATGGGACAGGGGCGTCACACCGGGGAGCTGTTTTTT
CASSPQPGGMGQGRHTGELFF
>NA|TRBD1|TRBJ2-5|TRBV15
TGTGCCACCAGCAGAGATAAAGGATCGGGACAGGGGTTGACCCAGTACTTC
CATSRDKGSGQGLTQYF
>once|TRBD1|TRBJ1-2|TRBV4-1
TGCGCCAGCAGCCAAGATCGACAGGGGGCGCAAGACTATGGCTACACCTTC
CASSQDRQGAQDYGYTF
>NA|TRBD2|TRBJ2-1|TRBV6-1
TGTGCCAGCAGTGAAGCTAGCGGGGGGGCCTATGAGCAGTTCTTC
CASSEASGGAYEQFF
>once|NA|TRBJ2-7|TRBV19
TGTGCCAGTAGTATTGGGCTCGAGCAGTACTTC
CASSIGLEQYF
>NA|NA|TRBJ2-3|TRBV7-9
TGTGCCAGCAGCCCCGGGACTCCCGAAGGGGATACGCAGTATTTT
CASSPGTPEGDTQYF
>NA|NA|TRBJ1-2|TRBV5-4
TGTGCCAGCAGCTTGAGGGGAGATTATGGCTACACCTTC
CASSLRGDYGYTF
>NA|NA|TRBJ2-3|TRBV5-1
TGCGCCAGCAGCTTGGGGCAGGGGTCAGATACGCAGTATTTT
CASSLGQGSDTQYF
>NA|NA|TRBJ1-5|TRBV18
TGTGCCAGCTCACCGGCGGGGGCAAGCAATCAGCCCCAGCATTTT
CASSPAGASNQPQHF
>NA|NA|TRBJ1-4|TRBV4-1
TGCGCCAGCAGCCAGAGGAGGGCTGATGAAAAACTGTTTTTT
CASSQRRADEKLFF
>NA|NA|TRBJ2-1|TRBV6-1
TGTGCCAGCAGTGATAGACCGGGACTCCTCAGCTCCTACAATGAGCAGTTCTTC
CASSDRPGLLSSYNEQFF
>NA|TRBD1|TRBJ1-1|TRBV19
TGTGCCAGTAGAGAGACAGGGGGTAACACTGAAGCTTTCTTT
CASRETGGNTEAFF
>NA|NA|TRBJ2-5|TRBV3-1/TRBV3-2
TGTGCCAGCAGCCAACCGAATCCTGAACAGGGAGAGACCCAGTACTTC
CASSQPNPEQGETQYF
>few|NA|TRBJ1-4|TRBV9
TGTGCCAGCAGCGTAGCCGGGCGAATTGCAACTAATGAAAAACTGTTTTTT
CASSVAGRIATNEKLFF
>NA|NA|TRBJ1-2|TRBV28
TGTGCCAGTGCGGGCGACACGTATGGCTACACCTTC
CASAGDTYGYTF
>NA|TRBD2|TRBJ2-3|TRBV5-1
TGCGCCAGCAGCTTGGTTCCGGGGGGAACAGATACGCAGTATTTT
CASSLVPGGTDTQYF
>once|NA|TRBJ2-5|TRBV7-3
TGTGCCAGCAGCCGGGACACCCAAGAGACCCAGTACTTC
CASSRDTQETQYF
>NA|NA|TRBJ1-2|TRBV6-5
TGTGCCAGCAGTACCCCCCCGGGGAATTACTATGGCTACACCTTC
CASSTPPGNYYGYTF
>NA|NA|TRBJ1-1|TRBV1
TGCACCAGCAGCCGAGACAGGGGGCTCGACACTGAAGCTTTCTTT
CTSSRDRGLDTEAFF
>NA|NA|TRBJ2-3|TRBV9
TGTGCCAGCAGCGGAGGAGGGGGGGCGAGCACAGATACGCAGTATTTT
CASSGGGGASTDTQYF
>once|NA|TRBJ2-1|TRBV3-1/TRBV3-2
TGTGCCAGCAGCGCACAGGGTACCAATGAGCAGTTCTTC
CASSAQGTNEQFF
>NA|TRBD1|TRBJ1-5|TRBV7-9
TGTGCCAGCAGCCTGACAGGGGGCAGTCAGCCCCAGCATTTT
CASSLTGGSQPQHF
>NA|TRBD1|TRBJ2-1|TRBV29-1
TGCAGCGTCCGAGACAGGGCCGTACACAATGAGCAGTTCTTC
CSVRDRAVHNEQFF
>NA|TRBD1|TRBJ1-5|TRBV24-1
TGTGCCACCAGTGATTCTAGGACAGGGGGCTTAGAGCCCCAGCATTTT
CATSDSRTGGLEPQHF
>NA|NA|TRBJ2-1|TRBV7-2
TGTGCCAGCAGCTTAGCCAGGGACAATGAGCAGTTCTTC
CASSLARDNEQFF
>NA|NA|TRBJ2-3|TRBV5-5
TGTGCCAGCAGCATAGGGGACGGAGTAGCAGATACGCAGTATTTT
CASSIGDGVADTQYF
>NA|TRBD1|TRBJ1-1|TRBV9
TGTGCCAGCAGCGCCCCGGGACAGCCCAATGACACTGAAGCTTTCTTT
CASSAPGQPNDTEAFF